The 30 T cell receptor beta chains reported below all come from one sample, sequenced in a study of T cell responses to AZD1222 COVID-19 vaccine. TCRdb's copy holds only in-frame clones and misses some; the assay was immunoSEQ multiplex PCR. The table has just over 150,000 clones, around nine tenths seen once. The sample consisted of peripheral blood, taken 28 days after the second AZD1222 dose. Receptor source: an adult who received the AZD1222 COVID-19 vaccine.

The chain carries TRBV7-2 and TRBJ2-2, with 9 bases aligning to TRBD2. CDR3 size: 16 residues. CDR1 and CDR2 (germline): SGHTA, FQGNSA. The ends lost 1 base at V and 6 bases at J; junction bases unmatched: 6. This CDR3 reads CASSLVPSGTAGELFF. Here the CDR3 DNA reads TGTGCCAGCAGCTTAGTTCCTAGCGGGACTGCCGGGGAGCTGTTTTTT.

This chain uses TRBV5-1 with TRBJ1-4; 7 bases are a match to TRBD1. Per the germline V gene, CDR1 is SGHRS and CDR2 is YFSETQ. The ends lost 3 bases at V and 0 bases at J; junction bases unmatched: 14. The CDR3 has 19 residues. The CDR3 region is CASSSTDRTNPSTNEKLFF. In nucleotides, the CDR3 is TGCGCCAGCAGCTCGACGGACAGGACTAACCCCTCAACTAATGAAAAACTGTTTTTT.

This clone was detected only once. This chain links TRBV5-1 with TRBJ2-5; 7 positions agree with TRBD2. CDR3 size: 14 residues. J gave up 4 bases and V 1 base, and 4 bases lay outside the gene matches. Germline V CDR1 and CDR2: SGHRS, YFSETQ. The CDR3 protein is CASSLSSSGETQYF. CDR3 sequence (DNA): TGCGCCAGCAGCTTGTCGTCTAGCGGAGAGACCCAGTACTTC. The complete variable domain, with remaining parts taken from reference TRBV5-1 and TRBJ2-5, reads KAGVTQTPRYLIKTRGQQVTLSCSPISGHRSVSWYQQTPGQGLQFLFEYFSETQRNKGNFPGRFSGRQFSNSRSEMNVSTLELGDSALYLCASSLSSSGETQYFGPGTRLLVL.

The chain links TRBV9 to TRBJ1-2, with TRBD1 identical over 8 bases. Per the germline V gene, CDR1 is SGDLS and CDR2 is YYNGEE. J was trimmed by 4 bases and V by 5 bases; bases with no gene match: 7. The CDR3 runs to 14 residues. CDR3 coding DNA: TGTGCCAGCAGGAGAACCGGGACAGGCTATGGCTACACCTTC. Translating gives CASRRTGTGYGYTF.

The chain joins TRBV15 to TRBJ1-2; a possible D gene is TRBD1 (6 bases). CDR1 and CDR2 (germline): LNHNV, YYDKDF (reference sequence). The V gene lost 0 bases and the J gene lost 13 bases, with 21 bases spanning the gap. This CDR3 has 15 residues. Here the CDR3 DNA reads TGTGCCACCAGCAGAGATAAGGGGCCCGGACAGTGGGGCACCTTC. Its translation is CATSRDKGPGQWGTF.

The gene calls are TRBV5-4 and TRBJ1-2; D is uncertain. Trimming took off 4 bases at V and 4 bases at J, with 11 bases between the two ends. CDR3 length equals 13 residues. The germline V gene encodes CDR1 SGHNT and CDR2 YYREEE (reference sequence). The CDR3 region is CASSQNGPYGYTF. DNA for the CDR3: TGTGCCAGCAGCCAGAACGGGCCCTATGGCTACACCTTC. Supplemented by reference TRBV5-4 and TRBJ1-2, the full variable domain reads ETGVTQSPTHLIKTRGQQVTLRCSSQSGHNTVSWYQQALGQGPQFIFQYYREEENGRGNFPPRFSGLQFPNYSSELNVNALELDDSALYLCASSQNGPYGYTFGSGTRLTVV.

DNA for the CDR3: TGTGCCACCAGCAGAGGACTACTGAGACAGGGGAGGGGAGGGTACTACGAGCAGTACTTC. Its protein product is CATSRGLLRQGRGGYYEQYF. The rearrangement uses TRBV15 and TRBJ2-7; D is perhaps TRBD1 (8 bases). In germline, CDR1 is LNHNV, CDR2 YYDKDF (reference sequence). The ends were cut back, 1 base at V and 3 bases at J, with 28 bases in the middle. CDR3 length equals 20 residues.

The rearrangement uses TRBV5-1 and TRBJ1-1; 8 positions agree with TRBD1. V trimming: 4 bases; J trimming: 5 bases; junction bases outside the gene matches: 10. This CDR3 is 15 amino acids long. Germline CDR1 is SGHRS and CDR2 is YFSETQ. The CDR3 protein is CASSKTGEGKTEAFF. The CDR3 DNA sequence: TGCGCCAGCAGCAAGACAGGGGAGGGAAAAACTGAAGCTTTCTTT.

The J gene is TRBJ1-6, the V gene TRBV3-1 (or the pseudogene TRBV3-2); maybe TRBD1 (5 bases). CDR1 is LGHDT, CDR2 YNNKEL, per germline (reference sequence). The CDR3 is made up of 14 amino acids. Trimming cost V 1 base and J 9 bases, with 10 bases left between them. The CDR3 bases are TGTGCCAGCAGCCAAGCCCGGACACGTTCACCCCTCCACTTT. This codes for CASSQARTRSPLHF.

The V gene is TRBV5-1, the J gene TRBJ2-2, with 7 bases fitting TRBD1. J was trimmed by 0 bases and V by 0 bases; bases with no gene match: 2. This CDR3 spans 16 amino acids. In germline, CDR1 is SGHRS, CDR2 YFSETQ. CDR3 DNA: TGCGCCAGCAGCTTGGAGGGGGCTGCGAACACCGGGGAGCTGTTTTTT. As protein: CASSLEGAANTGELFF.

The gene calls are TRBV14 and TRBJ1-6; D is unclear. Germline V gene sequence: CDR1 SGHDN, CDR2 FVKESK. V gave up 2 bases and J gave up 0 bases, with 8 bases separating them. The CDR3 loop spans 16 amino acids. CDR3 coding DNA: TGTGCCAGCAGCCAACTCGGACGCTCCTATAATTCACCCCTCCACTTT. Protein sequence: CASSQLGRSYNSPLHF.

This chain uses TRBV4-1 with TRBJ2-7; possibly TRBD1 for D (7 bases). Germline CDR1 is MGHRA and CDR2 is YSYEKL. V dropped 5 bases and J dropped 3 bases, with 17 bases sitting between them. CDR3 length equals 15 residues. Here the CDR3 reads CASSGLADRSYEQYF. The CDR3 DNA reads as TGCGCCAGCAGCGGATTAGCGGACAGGAGCTACGAGCAGTACTTC.

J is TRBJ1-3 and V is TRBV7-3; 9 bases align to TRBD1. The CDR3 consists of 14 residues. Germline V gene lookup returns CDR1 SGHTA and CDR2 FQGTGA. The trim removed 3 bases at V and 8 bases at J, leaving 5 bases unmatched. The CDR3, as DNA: TGTGCCAGCAGCTTCGGGACAGGGAGCGACACCATATATTTT. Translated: CASSFGTGSDTIYF.

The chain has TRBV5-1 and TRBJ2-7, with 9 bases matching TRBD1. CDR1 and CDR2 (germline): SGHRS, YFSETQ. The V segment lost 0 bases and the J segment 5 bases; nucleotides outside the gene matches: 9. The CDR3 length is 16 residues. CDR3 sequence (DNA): TGCGCCAGCAGCTTGGCCCCCAGGACAGGGGCCCACGAGCAGTACTTC. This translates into CASSLAPRTGAHEQYF. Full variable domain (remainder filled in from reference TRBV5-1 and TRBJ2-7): KAGVTQTPRYLIKTRGQQVTLSCSPISGHRSVSWYQQTPGQGLQFLFEYFSETQRNKGNFPGRFSGRQFSNSRSEMNVSTLELGDSALYLCASSLAPRTGAHEQYFGPGTRLTVT.

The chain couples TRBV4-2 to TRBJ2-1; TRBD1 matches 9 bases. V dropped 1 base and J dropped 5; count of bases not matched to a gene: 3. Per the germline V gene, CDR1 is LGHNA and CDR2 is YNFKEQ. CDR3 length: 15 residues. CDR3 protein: CASSQGQGENNEQFF. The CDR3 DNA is TGTGCCAGCAGCCAAGGACAGGGGGAAAACAATGAGCAGTTCTTC.

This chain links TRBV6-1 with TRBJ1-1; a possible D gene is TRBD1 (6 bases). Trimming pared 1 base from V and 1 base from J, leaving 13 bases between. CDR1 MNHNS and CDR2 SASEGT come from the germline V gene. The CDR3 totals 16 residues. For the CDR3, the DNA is TGTGCCAGCAGTGAAGTTTTCAACAGGGCGAACACTGAAGCTTTCTTT. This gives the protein CASSEVFNRANTEAFF.

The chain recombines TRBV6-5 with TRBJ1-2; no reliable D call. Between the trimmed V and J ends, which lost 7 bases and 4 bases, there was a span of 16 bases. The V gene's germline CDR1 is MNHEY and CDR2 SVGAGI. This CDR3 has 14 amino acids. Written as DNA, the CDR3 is TGTGCCAGCACCTTCCTCCCCCTAATCTATGGCTACACCTTC. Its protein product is CASTFLPLIYGYTF.

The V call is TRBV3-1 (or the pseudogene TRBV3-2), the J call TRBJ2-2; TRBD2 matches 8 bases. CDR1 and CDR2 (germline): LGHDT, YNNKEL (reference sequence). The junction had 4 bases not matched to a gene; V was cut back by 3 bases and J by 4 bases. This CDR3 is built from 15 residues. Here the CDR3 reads CASSQGTSTTGELFF. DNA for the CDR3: TGTGCCAGCAGCCAGGGGACTAGTACCACCGGGGAGCTGTTTTTT.

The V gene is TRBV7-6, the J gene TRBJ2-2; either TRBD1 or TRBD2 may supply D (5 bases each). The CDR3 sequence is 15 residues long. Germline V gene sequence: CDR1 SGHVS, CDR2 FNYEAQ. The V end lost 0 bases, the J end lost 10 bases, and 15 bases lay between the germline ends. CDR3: CASSLALGPTEELFF. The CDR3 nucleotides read TGTGCCAGCAGCTTAGCCTTGGGACCGACGGAGGAGCTGTTTTTT.

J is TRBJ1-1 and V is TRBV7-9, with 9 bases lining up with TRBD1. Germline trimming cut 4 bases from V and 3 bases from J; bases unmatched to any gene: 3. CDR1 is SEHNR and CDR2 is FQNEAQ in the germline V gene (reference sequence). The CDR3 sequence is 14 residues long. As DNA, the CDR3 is TGTGCCAGCAGCTCCGGACAGGGGTACACTGAAGCTTTCTTT. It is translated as CASSSGQGYTEAFF.

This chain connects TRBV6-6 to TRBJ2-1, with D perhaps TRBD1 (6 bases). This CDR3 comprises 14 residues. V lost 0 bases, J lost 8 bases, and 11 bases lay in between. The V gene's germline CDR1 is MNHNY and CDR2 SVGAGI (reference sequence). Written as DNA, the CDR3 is TGTGCCAGCAGTTACTCGACAGGCACCCATGAGCAGTTCTTC. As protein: CASSYSTGTHEQFF.

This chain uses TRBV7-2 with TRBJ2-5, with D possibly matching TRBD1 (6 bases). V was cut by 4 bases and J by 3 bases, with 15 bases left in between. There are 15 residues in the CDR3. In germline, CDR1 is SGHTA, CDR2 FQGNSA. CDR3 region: CASSSRGGREETQYF. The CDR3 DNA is TGTGCCAGCAGCTCCCGAGGGGGTAGGGAAGAGACCCAGTACTTC.

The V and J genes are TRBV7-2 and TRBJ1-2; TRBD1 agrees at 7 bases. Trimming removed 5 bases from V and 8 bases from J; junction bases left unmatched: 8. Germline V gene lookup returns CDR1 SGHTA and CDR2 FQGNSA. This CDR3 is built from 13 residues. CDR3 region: CASSRGAGGGYTF. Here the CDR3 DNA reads TGTGCCAGCAGCCGGGGGGCAGGGGGAGGCTACACCTTC.

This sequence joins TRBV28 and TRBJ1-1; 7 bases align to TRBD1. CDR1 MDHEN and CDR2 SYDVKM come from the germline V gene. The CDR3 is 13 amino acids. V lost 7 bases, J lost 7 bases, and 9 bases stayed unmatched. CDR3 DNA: TGTGCCAGCACCCCTGGGGACAGTTTTGAAGCTTTCTTT. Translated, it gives CASTPGDSFEAFF. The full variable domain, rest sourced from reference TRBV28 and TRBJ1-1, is DVKVTQSSRYLVKRTGEKVFLECVQDMDHENMFWYRQDPGLGLRLIYFSYDVKMKEKGDIPEGYSVSREKKERFSLILESASTNQTSMYLCASTPGDSFEAFFGQGTRLTVV.

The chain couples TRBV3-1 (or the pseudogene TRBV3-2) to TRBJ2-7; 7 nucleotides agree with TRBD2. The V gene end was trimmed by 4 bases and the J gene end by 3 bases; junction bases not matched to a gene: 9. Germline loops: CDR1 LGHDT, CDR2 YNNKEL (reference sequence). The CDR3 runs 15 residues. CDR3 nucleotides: TGTGCCAGCAGCCGAACCACCGGGACTAACTACGAGCAGTACTTC. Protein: CASSRTTGTNYEQYF.

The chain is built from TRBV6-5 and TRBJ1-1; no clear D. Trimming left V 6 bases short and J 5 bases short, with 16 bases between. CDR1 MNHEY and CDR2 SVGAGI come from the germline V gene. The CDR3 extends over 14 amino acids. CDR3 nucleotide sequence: TGTGCCAGCAGGCCGGGCGGTATAGGTACTGAAGCTTTCTTT. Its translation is CASRPGGIGTEAFF.

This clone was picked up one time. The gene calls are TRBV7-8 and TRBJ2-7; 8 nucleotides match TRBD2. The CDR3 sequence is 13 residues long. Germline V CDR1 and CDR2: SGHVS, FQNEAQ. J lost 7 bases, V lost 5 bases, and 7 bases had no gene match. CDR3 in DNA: TGTGCCAGCAGCCCAGGACTAGCAGGGGAGCAGTACTTC. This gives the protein CASSPGLAGEQYF. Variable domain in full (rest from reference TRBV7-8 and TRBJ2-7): GAGVSQSPRYKVAKRGQDVALRCDPISGHVSLFWYQQALGQGPEFLTYFQNEAQLDKSGLPSDRFFAERPEGSVSTLKIQRTQQEDSAVYLCASSPGLAGEQYFGPGTRLTVT.

CDR3 in amino acids: CASMYERDRGYTF. In nucleotides, the CDR3 is TGTGCCAGTATGTACGAACGGGACCGCGGCTACACCTTC. The chain combines TRBV19 with TRBJ1-2; maybe TRBD1 (5 bases). CDR3 size: 13 residues. Looked up from germline, CDR1 is LNHDA and CDR2 is SQIVND (reference sequence). V was clipped by 7 bases and J by 8 bases, with 17 bases between them.

The chain's CDR3 is CASSVEGGREQFF. CDR3 sequence (DNA): TGTGCCAGCAGCGTAGAGGGAGGACGTGAGCAGTTCTTC. The chain joins TRBV9 to TRBJ2-1; tentatively, D is TRBD2 (6 bases). The V end was cut by 0 bases, the J end by 9 bases, with 10 bases between. Germline-derived CDR1 and CDR2 are SGDLS and YYNGEE. The CDR3 totals 13 residues.

Here the CDR3 reads CASSEAEGQTQYF. CDR3 DNA sequence: TGTGCCAGCAGTGAAGCTGAGGGACAGACCCAGTACTTC. The chain combines TRBV6-1 with TRBJ2-5, with D perhaps given as TRBD1 or TRBD2 (5 bases each). Germline CDR1 and CDR2: MNHNS and SASEGT. V gave up 0 bases and J gave up 6 bases, with 8 bases separating them. The CDR3 contains 13 residues.